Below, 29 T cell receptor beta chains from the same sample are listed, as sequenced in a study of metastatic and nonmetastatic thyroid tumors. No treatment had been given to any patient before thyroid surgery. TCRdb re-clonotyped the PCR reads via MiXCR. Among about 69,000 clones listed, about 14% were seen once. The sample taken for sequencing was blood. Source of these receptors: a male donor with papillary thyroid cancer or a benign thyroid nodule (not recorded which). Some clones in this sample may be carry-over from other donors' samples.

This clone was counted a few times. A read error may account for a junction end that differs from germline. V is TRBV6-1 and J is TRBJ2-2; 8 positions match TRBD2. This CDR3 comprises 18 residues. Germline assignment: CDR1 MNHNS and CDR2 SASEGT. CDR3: CAISEDSGGPWNTGELFF. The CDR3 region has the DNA TGTGCCATCAGTGAAGATTCGGGAGGGCCCTGGAATACCGGGGAGCTGTTTTTT.

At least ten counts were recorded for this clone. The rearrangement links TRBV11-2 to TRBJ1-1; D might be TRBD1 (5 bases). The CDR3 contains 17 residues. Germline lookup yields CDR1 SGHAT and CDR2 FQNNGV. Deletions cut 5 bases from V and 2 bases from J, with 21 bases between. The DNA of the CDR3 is TGTGCCAGCAGCCCCGGAACGATCCCGGGGGGTAACACTGAAGCTTTCTTT. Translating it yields CASSPGTIPGGNTEAFF.

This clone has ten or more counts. The CDR3 DNA sequence: TGTGCCTGGAGTGAAGGCCAGGGCGGCAATCAGCCCCAGCATTTT. The encoded protein is CAWSEGQGGNQPQHF. This chain links TRBV30 with TRBJ1-5, with D possibly TRBD1 on 5 matching bases. Germline CDR1 GTSNPN, CDR2 SVGIG (reference sequence). The V gene lost 1 base and the J gene lost 2 bases, with 12 bases spanning the gap. The length of the CDR3 is 15 residues.

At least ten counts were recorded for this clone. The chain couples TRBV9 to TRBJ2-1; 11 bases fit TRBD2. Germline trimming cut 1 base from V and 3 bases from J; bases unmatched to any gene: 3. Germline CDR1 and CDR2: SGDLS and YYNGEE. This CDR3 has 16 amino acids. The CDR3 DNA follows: TGTGCCAGCAGCGTAACTAGCGGGAGTAGCTACAATGAGCAGTTCTTC. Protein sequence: CASSVTSGSSYNEQFF.

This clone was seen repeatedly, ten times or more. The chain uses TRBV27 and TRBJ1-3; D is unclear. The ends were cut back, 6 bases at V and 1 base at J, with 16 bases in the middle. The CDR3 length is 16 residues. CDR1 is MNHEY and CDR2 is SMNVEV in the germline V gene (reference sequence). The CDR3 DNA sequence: TGTGCCAGCAGCCCTTATCAGGAGTATTCTGGAAACACCATATATTTT. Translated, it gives CASSPYQEYSGNTIYF.

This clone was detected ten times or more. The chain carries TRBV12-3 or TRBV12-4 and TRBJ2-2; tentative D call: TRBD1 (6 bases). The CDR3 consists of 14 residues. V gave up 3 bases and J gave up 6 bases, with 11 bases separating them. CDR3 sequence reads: CASSFLGAAGELFF. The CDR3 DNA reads TGTGCCAGCAGTTTTTTGGGGGCGGCCGGGGAGCTGTTTTTT.

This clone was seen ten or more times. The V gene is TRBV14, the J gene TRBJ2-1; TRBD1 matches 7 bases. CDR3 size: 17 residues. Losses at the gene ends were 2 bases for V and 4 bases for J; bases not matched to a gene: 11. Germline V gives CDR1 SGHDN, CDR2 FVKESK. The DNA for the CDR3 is TGTGCCAGCAGCCAATTAACAAGACAGGGTACTTACAATGAGCAGTTCTTC. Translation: CASSQLTRQGTYNEQFF.

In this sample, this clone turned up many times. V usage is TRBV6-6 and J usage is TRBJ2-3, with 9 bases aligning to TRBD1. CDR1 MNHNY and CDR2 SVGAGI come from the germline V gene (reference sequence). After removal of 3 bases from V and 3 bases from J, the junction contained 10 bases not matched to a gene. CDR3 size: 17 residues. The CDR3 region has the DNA TGTGCCAGCAGTTATTCGTCTCCGGGACAGGGTACAGATACGCAGTATTTT. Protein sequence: CASSYSSPGQGTDTQYF.

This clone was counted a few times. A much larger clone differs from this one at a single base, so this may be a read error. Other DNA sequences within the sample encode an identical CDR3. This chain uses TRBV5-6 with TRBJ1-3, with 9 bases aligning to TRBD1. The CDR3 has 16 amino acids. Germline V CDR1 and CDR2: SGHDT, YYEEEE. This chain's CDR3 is CASSIPGQGSGNTIYF. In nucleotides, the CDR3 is TGTGCTAGCAGCATACCGGGACAGGGCTCTGGAAACACCATATATTTT.

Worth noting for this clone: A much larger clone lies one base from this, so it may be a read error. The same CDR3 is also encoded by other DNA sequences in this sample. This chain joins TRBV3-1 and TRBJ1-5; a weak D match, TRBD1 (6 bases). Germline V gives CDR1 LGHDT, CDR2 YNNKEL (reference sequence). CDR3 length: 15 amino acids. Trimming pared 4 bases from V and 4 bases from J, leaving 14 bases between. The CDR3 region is CASSLKQGINQPQHF. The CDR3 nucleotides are TGTGCCAGCAGCCTCAAGCAGGGGATAAATCAGCCCCAGCATTTT.

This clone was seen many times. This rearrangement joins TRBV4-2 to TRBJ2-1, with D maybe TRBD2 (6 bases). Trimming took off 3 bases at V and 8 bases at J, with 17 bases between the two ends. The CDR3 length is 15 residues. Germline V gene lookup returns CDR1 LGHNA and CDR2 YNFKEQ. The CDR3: CASSHASDMSDEQFF. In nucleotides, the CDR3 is TGTGCCAGCAGCCATGCTAGCGATATGTCAGATGAGCAGTTCTTC.

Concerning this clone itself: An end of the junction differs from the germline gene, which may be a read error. The chain's CDR3 is CASSLRLLTDTQYF. In DNA, the CDR3 is TGTGCCAGTAGCTTAAGGCTTCTCACAGATACGCAGTATTTT. The chain recombines TRBV7-2 with TRBJ2-3; D unclear. Germline lookup yields CDR1 SGHTA and CDR2 FQGNSA. This CDR3 contains 14 residues.

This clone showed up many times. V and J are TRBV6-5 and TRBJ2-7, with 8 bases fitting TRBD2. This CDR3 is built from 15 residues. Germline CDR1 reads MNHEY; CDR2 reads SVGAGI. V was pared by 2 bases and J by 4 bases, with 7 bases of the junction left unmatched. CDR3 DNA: TGTGCCAGCAGTTACAGTAGCGGGATATCATACGAGCAGTACTTC. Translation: CASSYSSGISYEQYF.

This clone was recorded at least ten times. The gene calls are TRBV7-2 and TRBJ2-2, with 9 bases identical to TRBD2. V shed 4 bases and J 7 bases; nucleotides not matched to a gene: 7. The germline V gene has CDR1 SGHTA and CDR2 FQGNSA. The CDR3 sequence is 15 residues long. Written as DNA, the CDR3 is TGTGCCAGCAGCTCCAATAGCGGGAGCAGCGGGGAGCTGTTTTTT. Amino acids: CASSSNSGSSGELFF.

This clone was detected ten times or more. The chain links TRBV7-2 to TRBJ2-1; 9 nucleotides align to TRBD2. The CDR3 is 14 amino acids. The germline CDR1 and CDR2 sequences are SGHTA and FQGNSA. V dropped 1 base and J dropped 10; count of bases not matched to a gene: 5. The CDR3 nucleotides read TGTGCCAGCAGCTTAGTTCCGGCGGGAGGGGAGCAGTTCTTC. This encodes CASSLVPAGGEQFF.

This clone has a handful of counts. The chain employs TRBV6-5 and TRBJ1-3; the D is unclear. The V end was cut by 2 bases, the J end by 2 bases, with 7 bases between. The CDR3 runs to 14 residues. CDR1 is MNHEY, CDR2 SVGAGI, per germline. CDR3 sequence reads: CASSYGLAGNTIYF. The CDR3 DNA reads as TGTGCCAGCAGTTACGGTCTAGCTGGAAACACCATATATTTT.

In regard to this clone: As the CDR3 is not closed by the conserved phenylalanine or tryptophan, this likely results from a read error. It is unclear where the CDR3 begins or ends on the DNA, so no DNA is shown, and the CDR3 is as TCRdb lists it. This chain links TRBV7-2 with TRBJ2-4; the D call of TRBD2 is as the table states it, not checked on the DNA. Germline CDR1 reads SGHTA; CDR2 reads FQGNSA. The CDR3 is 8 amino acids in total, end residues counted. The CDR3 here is CASSSRSG.

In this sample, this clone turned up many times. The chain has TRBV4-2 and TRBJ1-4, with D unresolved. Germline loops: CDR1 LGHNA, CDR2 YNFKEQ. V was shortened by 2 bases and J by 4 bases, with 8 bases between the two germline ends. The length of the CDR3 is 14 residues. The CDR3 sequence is CASSQYSVNEKLFF. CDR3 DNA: TGTGCCAGCAGCCAATACAGTGTTAATGAAAAACTGTTTTTT.

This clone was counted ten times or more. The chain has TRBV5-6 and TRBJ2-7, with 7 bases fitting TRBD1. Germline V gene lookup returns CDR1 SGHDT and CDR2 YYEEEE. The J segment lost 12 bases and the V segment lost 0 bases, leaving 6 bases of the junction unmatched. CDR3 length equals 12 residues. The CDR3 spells CASSLGQGDRYV. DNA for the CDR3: TGTGCCAGCAGCTTGGGACAGGGCGATCGGTACGTC.

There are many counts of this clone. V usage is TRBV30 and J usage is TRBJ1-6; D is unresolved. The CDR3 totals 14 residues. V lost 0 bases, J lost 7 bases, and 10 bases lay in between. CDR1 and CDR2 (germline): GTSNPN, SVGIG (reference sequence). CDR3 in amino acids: CAWSVGLSNSPLHF. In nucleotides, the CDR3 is TGTGCCTGGAGTGTTGGGTTATCAAATTCACCCCTCCACTTT. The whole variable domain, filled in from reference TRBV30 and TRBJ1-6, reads SQTIHQWPATLVQPVGSPLSLECTVEGTSNPNLYWYRQAAGRGLQLLFYSVGIGQISSEVPQNLSASRPQDRQFILSSKKLLLSDSGFYLCAWSVGLSNSPLHFGNGTRLTVT.

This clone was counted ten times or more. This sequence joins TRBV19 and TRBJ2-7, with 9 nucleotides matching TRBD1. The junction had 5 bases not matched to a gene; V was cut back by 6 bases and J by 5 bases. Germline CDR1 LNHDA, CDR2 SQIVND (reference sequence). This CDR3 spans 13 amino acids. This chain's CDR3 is CASSVQGADEQYF. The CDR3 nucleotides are TGTGCCAGTAGCGTACAGGGGGCCGACGAGCAGTACTTC.

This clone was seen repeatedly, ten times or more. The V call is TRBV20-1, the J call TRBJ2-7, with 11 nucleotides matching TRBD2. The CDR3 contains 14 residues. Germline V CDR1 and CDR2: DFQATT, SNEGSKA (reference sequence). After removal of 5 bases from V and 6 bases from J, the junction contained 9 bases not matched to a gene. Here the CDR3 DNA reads TGCAGTGCTTCCATAGCGGGAGGGGGGGGCGAGCAGTACTTC. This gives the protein CSASIAGGGGEQYF.

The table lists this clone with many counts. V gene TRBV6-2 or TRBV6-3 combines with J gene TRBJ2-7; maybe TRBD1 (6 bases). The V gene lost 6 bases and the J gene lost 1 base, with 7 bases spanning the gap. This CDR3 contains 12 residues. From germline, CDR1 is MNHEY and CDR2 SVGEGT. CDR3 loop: CASRQGSYEQYF. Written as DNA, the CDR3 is TGTGCCAGCAGACAGGGTTCCTACGAGCAGTACTTC.

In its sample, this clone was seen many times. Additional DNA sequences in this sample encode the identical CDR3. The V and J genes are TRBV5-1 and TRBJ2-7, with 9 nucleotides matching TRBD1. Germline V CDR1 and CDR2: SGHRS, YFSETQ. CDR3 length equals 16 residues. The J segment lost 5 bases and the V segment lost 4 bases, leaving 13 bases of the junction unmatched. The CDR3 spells CASSATSGTGRDEQYF. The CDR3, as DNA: TGCGCCAGCAGCGCCACCTCCGGGACAGGGCGGGACGAGCAGTACTTC.

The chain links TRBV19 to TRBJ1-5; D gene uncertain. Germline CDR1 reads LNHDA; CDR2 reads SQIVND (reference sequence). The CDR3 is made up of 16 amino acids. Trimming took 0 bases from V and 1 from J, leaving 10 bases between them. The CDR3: CASSIDLWQSNQPQHF. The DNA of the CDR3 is TGTGCCAGTAGTATAGATCTATGGCAAAGCAATCAGCCCCAGCATTTT.

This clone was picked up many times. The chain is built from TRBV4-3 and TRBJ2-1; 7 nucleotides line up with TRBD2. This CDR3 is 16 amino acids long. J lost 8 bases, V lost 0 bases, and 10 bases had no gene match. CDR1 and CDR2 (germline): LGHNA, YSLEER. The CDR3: CASSQDRAGSMDEQFF. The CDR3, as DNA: TGCGCCAGCAGCCAAGACCGAGCGGGATCTATGGATGAGCAGTTCTTC.

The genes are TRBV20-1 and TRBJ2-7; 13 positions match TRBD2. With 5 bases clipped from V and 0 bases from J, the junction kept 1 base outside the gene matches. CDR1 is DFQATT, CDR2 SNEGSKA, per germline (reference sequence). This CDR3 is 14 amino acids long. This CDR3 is CSAGLAGDSYEQYF. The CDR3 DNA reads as TGCAGTGCTGGACTAGCGGGGGACTCCTACGAGCAGTACTTC.

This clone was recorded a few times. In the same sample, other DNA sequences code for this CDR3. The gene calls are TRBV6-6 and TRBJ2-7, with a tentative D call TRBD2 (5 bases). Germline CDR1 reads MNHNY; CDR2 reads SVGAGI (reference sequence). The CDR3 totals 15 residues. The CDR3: CASSYRRVGSYEQYV. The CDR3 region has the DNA TGTGCCAGTAGTTATCGGCGGGTGGGATCCTACGAGCAGTACGTC.

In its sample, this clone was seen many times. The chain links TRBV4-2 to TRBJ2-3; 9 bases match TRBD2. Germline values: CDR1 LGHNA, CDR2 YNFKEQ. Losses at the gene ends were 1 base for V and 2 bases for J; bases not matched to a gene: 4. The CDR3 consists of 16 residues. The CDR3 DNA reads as TGTGCCAGCAGCCAAGTAGCGGGAGCCAACACAGATACGCAGTATTTT. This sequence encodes CASSQVAGANTDTQYF.